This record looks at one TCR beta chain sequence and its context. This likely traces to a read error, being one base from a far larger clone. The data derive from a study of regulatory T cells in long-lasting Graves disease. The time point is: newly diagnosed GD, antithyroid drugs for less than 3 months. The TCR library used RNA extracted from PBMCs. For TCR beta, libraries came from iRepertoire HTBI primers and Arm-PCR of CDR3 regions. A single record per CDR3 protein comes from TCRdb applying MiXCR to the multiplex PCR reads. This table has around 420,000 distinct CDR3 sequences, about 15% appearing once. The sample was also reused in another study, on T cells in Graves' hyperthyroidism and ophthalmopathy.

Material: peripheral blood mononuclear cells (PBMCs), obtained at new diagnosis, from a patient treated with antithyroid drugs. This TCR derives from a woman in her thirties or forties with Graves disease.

The DNA for the CDR3 is TGTGCCAGTAGTATACAGGACGGGACCGGGACCCAGTACTTC. It is translated as CASSIQDGTGTQYF. The chain joins TRBV19 to TRBJ2-1; D is perhaps TRBD1 or TRBD2 (5 bases each). The J call could be wrong; TRBJ2-5 is a better fit for the DNA end. The V gene's germline CDR1 is LNHDA and CDR2 SQIVND (reference sequence). The CDR3 consists of 14 residues.